The text below deals with one T cell receptor beta chain. The table came from immunoSEQ multiplex PCR; TCRdb's copy has only in-frame clones and leaves some out. The sample yields nearly 400,000 clones, approximately 89% seen once. The data stem from a study of Ad26.COV2.S vaccination and SARS-CoV-2 variants. Study at large: Donor was assigned to the Ad26.COV2.S arm of trial COV1001.

The treatment denotes: 15 to 20 received Ad26.COV2.S at low or high dose, single or two shots; 5 received placebo; per-sample allocation not given. Sampling was performed 63 days after the first vaccine or placebo injection. The individual, an adult aged 18-55 years, was a donor in Boston. Its platform was an Ad26 vector, and its expressed antigen was Wuhan-strain SARS-CoV-2 spike. The trim removed 3 bases at V and 2 bases at J, leaving 7 bases unmatched. This CDR3 spans 17 amino acids. Germline lookup yields CDR1 KGHSH and CDR2 LQKENI. The clonotype was recovered from a person between 18 and 65 years old who received the Ad26.COV2.S COVID-19 vaccine or a placebo. The sequencing used peripheral blood, collected in a trial of Ad26.COV2.S vaccine versus placebo. The rearrangement uses TRBV18 and TRBJ2-2, with 9 bases that match TRBD2. CDR3 in amino acids: CASSPDSSGINTGELFF. The CDR3 DNA is TGTGCCAGCTCACCGGATTCTAGCGGGATTAACACCGGGGAGCTGTTTTTT.